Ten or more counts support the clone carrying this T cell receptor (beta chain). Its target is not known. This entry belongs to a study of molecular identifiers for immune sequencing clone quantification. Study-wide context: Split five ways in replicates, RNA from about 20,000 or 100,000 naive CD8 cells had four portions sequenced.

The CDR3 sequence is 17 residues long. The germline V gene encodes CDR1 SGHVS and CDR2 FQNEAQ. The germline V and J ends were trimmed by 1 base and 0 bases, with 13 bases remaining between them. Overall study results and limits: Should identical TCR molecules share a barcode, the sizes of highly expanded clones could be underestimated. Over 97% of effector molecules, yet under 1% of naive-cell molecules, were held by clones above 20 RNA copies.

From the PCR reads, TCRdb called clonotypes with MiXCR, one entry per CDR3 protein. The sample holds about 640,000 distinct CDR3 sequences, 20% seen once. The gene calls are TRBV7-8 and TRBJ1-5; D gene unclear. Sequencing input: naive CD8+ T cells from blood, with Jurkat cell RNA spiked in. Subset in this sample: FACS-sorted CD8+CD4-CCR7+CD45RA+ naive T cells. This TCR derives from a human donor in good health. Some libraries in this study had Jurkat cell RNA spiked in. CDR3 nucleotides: TGTGCCAGCAGCTTAGTTGTGTCTGGGTATAGCAATCAGCCCCAGCATTTT. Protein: CASSLVVSGYSNQPQHF. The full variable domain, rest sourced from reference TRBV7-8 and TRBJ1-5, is GAGVSQSPRYKVAKRGQDVALRCDPISGHVSLFWYQQALGQGPEFLTYFQNEAQLDKSGLPSDRFFAERPEGSVSTLKIQRTQQEDSAVYLCASSLVVSGYSNQPQHFGDGTRLSIL.